This T cell receptor beta chain originates from a study of CD4+ T cells in melanoma. Clones were sequenced by immunoSEQ multiplex PCR, and TCRdb holds only the in-frame ones, with some missing. The sample has roughly 150,000 clones; 80% to 95% are singletons. V was pared by 6 bases and J by 5 bases, with 22 bases between. The CDR3 length is 16 residues. Germline CDR1 reads KGHSH; CDR2 reads LQKENI. On this clone itself: The antigen remains undetermined.

Study-level points and caveats: In melanoma, neoantigen-specific CD4+ T cells reportedly differed in differentiation state.

The V call is TRBV18, the J call TRBJ1-1; TRBD1 is a possible D gene (6 bases). This receptor was obtained from a human donor with melanoma. CDR3 DNA: TGTGCCAGCTCGTGGAAAGAACAGGGAACGGGGACTGAAGCTTTCTTT. Its translation: CASSWKEQGTGTEAFF.